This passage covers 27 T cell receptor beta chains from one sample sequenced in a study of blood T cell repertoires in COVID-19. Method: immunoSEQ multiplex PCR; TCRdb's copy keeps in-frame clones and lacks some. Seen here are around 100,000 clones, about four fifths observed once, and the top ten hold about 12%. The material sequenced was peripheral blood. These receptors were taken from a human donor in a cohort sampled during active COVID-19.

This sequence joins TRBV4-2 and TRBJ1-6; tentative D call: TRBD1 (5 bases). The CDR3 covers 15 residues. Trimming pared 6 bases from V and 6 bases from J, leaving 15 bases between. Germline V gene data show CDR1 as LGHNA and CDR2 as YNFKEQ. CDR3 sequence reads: CASRLGEGSNSPLHF. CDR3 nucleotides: TGTGCCAGCAGGCTGGGGGAGGGGAGTAATTCACCCCTCCACTTT.

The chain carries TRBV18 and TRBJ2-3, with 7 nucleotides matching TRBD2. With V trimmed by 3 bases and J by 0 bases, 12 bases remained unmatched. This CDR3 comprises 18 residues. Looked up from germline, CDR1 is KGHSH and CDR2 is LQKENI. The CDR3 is CASSPLPGLAASTDTQYF. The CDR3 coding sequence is TGTGCCAGCTCACCCCTCCCGGGGCTAGCGGCAAGCACAGATACGCAGTATTTT.

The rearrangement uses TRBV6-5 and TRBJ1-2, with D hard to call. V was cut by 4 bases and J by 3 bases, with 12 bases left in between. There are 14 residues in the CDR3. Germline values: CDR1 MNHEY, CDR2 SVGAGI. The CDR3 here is CASSSLSGHYGYTF. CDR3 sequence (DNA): TGTGCCAGCAGTTCTCTCTCTGGGCACTATGGCTACACCTTC.

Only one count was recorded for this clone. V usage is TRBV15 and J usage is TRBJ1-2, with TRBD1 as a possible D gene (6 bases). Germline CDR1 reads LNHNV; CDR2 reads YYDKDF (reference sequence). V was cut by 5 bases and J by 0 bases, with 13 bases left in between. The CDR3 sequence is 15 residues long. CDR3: CATSGKRTANYGYTF. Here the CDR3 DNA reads TGTGCCACCAGCGGAAAGAGGACAGCTAACTATGGCTACACCTTC. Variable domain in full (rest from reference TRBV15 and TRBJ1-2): DAMVIQNPRYQVTQFGKPVTLSCSQTLNHNVMYWYQQKSSQAPKLLFHYYDKDFNNEADTPDNFQSRRPNTSFCFLDIRSPGLGDTAMYLCATSGKRTANYGYTFGSGTRLTVV.

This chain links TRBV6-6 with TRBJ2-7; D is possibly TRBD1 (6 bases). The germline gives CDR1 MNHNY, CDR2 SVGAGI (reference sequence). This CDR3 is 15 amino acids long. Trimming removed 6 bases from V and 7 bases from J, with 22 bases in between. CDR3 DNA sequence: TGTGCCAGCAGCCAAGGACAGACCGTCCTTCGGGAGCAGTACTTC. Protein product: CASSQGQTVLREQYF.

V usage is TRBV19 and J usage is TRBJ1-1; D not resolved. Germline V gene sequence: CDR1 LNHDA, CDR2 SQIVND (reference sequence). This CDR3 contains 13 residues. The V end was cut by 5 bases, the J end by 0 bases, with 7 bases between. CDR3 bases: TGTGCCAGTAGTTTCAATCTGAACACTGAAGCTTTCTTT. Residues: CASSFNLNTEAFF.

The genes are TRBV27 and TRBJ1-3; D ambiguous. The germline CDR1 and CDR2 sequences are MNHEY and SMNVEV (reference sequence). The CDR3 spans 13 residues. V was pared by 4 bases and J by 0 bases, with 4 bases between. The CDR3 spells CASSSNSGNTIYF. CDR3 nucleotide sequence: TGTGCCAGCAGTTCCAACTCTGGAAACACCATATATTTT.

The CDR3 reads CASSLFRGTEAFF. The CDR3 bases are TGTGCCAGCAGCTTGTTCAGGGGCACTGAAGCTTTCTTT. The chain uses TRBV5-4 and TRBJ1-1; weak D call: TRBD1 (6 bases). Germline loops: CDR1 SGHNT, CDR2 YYREEE (reference sequence). Trimming cost V 1 base and J 4 bases, with 8 bases left between them. This CDR3 contains 13 residues.

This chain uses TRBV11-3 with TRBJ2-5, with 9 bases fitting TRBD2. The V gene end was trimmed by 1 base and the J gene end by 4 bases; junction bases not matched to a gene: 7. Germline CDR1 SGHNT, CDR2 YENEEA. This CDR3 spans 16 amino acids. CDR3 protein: CASSLAAAGGLETQYF. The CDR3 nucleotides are TGTGCCAGCAGCTTAGCGGCAGCGGGGGGTTTAGAGACCCAGTACTTC.

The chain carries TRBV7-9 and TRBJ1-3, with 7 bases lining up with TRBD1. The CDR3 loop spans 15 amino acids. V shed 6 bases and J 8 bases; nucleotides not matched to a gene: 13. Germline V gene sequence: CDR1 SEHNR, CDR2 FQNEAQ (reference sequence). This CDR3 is CASSNNDRVLYTIYF. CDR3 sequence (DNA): TGTGCCAGCAGTAATAACGACAGGGTGCTATACACCATATATTTT. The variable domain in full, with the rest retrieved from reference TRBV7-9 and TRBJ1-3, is DTGVSQNPRHKITKRGQNVTFRCDPISEHNRLYWYRQTLGQGPEFLTYFQNEAQLEKSRLLSDRFSAERPKGSFSTLEIQRTEQGDSAMYLCASSNNDRVLYTIYFGEGSWLTVV.

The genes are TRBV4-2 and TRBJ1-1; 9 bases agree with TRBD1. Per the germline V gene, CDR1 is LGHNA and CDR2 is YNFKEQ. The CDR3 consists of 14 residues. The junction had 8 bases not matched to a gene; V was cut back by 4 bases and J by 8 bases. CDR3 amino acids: CASSRRDRADEAFF. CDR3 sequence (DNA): TGTGCCAGCAGCCGCCGGGACAGGGCAGACGAAGCTTTCTTT.

The CDR3 here is CASSQVGGGRGNTGELFF. DNA for the CDR3: TGTGCCAGCAGCCAAGTTGGTGGGGGCAGGGGGAACACCGGGGAGCTGTTTTTT. The V gene is TRBV14, the J gene TRBJ2-2; D may be TRBD1 (6 bases). This CDR3 has 18 residues. Germline CDR1 reads SGHDN; CDR2 reads FVKESK. The V and J ends lost 1 base and 1 base respectively, with 16 bases between them.

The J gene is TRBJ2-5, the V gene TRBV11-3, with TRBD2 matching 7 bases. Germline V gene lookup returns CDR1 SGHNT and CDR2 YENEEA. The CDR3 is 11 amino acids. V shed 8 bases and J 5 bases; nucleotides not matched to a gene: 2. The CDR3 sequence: CASAAGETQYF. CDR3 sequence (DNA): TGTGCCAGCGCAGCGGGGGAGACCCAGTACTTC.

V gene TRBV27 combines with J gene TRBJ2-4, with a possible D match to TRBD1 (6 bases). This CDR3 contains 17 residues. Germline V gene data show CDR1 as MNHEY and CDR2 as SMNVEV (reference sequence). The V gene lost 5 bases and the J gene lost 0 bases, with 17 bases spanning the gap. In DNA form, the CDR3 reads TGTGCCAGCAGTCTAACCCTCGGACAGCTAGCCAAAAACATTCAGTACTTC. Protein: CASSLTLGQLAKNIQYF.

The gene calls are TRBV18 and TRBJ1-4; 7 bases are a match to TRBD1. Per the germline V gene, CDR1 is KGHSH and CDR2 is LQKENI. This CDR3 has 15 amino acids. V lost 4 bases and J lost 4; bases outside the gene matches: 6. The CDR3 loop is CASSLSGTDNEKLFF. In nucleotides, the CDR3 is TGTGCCAGCTCACTCTCCGGGACAGATAATGAAAAACTGTTTTTT.

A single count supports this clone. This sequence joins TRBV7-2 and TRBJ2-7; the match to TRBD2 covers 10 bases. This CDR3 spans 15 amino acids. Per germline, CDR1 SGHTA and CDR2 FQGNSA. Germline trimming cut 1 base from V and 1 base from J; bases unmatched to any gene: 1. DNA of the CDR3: TGTGCCAGCAGCTTAGAAGCGGGGGGGTCCTACGAGCAGTACTTC. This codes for CASSLEAGGSYEQYF.

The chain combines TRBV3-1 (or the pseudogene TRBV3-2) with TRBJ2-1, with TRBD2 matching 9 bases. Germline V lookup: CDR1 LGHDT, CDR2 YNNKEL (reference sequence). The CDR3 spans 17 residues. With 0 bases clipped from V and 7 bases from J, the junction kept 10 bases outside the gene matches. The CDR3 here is CASSQDPGLAGINEQFF. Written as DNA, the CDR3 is TGTGCCAGCAGCCAAGATCCCGGGCTAGCGGGAATTAATGAGCAGTTCTTC.

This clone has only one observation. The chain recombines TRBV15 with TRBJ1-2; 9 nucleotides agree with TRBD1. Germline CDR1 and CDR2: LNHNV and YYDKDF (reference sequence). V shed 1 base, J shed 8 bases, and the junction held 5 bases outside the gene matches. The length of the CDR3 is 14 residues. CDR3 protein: CATSRVGQGKGYTF. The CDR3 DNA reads TGTGCCACCAGCAGAGTGGGACAGGGAAAAGGCTACACCTTC.

CDR3 residues: CASSWSRDQPQHF. The CDR3 coding sequence is TGTGCCAGCAGTTGGAGCAGGGATCAGCCCCAGCATTTT. The rearrangement uses TRBV12-3 or TRBV12-4 and TRBJ1-5, with D maybe TRBD1 (5 bases). V was cut by 4 bases and J by 5 bases, with 9 bases left in between. The CDR3 length is 13 residues.

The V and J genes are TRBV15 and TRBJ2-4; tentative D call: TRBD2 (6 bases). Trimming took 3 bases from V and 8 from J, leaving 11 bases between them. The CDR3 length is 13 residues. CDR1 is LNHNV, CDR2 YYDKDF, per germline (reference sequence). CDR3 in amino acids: CATSSGKRDIQYF. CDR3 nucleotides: TGTGCCACCAGCAGCGGGAAGCGGGACATTCAGTACTTC. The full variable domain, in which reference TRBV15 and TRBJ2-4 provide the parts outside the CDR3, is DAMVIQNPRYQVTQFGKPVTLSCSQTLNHNVMYWYQQKSSQAPKLLFHYYDKDFNNEADTPDNFQSRRPNTSFCFLDIRSPGLGDTAMYLCATSSGKRDIQYFGAGTRLSVL.

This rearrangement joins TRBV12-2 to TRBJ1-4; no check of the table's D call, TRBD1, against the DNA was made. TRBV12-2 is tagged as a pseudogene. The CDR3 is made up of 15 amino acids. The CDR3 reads CASRPHRVANEKLFF. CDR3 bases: TGTGCAAGTCGTCCCCACAGGGTAGCTAATGAAAAACTGTTTTTT.

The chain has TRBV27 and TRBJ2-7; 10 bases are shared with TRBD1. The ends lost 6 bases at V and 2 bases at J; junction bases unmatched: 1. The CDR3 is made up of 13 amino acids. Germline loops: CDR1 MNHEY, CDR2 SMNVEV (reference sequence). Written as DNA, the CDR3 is TGTGCCAGCAGGGGGACAGGGGCCTACGAGCAGTACTTC. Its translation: CASRGTGAYEQYF.

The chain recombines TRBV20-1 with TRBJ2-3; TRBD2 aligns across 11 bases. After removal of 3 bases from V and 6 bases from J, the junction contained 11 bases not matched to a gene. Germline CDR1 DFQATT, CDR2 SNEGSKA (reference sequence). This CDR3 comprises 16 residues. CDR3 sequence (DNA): TGCAGTGCTAGTCGGTTAGCGGGGGGGCGGGATGATACGCAGTATTTT. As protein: CSASRLAGGRDDTQYF.

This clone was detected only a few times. The CDR3 spells CASSQEQGAHEQYF. In DNA, the CDR3 is TGCGCCAGCAGCCAGGAGCAGGGGGCCCACGAGCAGTACTTC. The chain has TRBV4-1 and TRBJ2-7; 8 bases map to TRBD1. This CDR3 contains 14 residues. The germline gives CDR1 MGHRA, CDR2 YSYEKL. Germline trimming cut 3 bases from V and 5 bases from J; bases unmatched to any gene: 6.

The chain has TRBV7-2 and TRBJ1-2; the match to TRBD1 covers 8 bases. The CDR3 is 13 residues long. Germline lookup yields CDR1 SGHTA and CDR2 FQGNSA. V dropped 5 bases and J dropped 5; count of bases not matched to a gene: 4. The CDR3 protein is CASSTRTGYGYTF. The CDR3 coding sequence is TGTGCCAGCAGCACCCGGACAGGGTATGGCTACACCTTC.

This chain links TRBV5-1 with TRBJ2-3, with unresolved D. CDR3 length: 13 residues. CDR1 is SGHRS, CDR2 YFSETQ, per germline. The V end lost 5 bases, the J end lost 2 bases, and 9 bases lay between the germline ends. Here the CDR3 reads CASSVGFTDTQYF. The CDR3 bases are TGCGCCAGCAGTGTCGGTTTCACAGATACGCAGTATTTT.

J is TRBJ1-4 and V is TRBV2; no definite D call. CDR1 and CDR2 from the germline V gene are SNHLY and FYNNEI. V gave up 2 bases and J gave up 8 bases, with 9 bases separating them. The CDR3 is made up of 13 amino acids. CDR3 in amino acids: CASSEYPREKLFF. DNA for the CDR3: TGTGCCAGCAGTGAATACCCGAGGGAAAAACTGTTTTTT. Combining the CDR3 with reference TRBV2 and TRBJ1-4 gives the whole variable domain EPEVTQTPSHQVTQMGQEVILRCVPISNHLYFYWYRQILGQKVEFLVSFYNNEISEKSEIFDDQFSVERPDGSNFTLKIRSTKLEDSAMYFCASSEYPREKLFFGSGTQLSVL.